Below are 10 T cell receptor beta chains sequenced from a single sample in a study of CD8+ T cells in alopecia areata. Noted treatment: oral pan-JAK inhibitor, 5-10 mg twice daily. Sequencing templates came from extracted RNA that was reverse transcribed into cDNA. The table came from immunoSEQ multiplex PCR; TCRdb's copy has only in-frame clones and leaves some out. The table shows a few hundred thousand clones, with more than 30% occurring only once. The source material was CD4+ T cells sorted from blood, sampled at week 34, from a patient treated with tofacitinib. Receptor source: a human donor with alopecia areata.

This clone showed up just a few times. CDR3 nucleotide sequence: TGCGCCAGCAGCCCGGAGGTTGGCAATCAGCCCCAGCATTTT. This encodes CASSPEVGNQPQHF. The V call is TRBV5-1, the J call TRBJ1-5; D is uncertain. The germline V and J ends were trimmed by 4 bases and 2 bases, with 10 bases remaining between them. Germline V gene lookup returns CDR1 SGHRS and CDR2 YFSETQ. CDR3 length: 14 residues.

This clone has a handful of counts. The CDR3 DNA sequence: TGTGCCAGCAGTTTGAGCGGGAGCGGCTCCTACAATGAGCAGTTCTTC. Protein sequence: CASSLSGSGSYNEQFF. The chain recombines TRBV28 with TRBJ2-1; TRBD2 aligns across 8 bases. The CDR3 has 16 amino acids. V gave up 3 bases and J gave up 0 bases; unmatched junction bases: 4. Germline CDR1 reads MDHEN; CDR2 reads SYDVKM.

V is TRBV6-1 and J is TRBJ1-1; D possibly corresponds to TRBD1 (5 bases). V lost 7 bases to trimming and J lost 1 base, with 13 bases between them. Germline loops: CDR1 MNHNS, CDR2 SASEGT. The length of the CDR3 is 14 residues. In DNA, the CDR3 is TGTGCCAGCACCATACAAGGGGCGAACACTGAAGCTTTCTTT. Amino acids: CASTIQGANTEAFF.

In this sample, this clone turned up a few times. The chain has TRBV30 and TRBJ2-3; the D call may be TRBD1 or TRBD2 (5 bases each). Germline V gene data show CDR1 as GTSNPN and CDR2 as SVGIG (reference sequence). The CDR3 contains 13 residues. V lost 2 bases and J 1 base, leaving 7 bases between the germline ends. The CDR3 nucleotides read TGTGCCTGGAGTTTGGGGGGCACAGATACGCAGTATTTT. Protein: CAWSLGGTDTQYF.

This chain connects TRBV5-1 to TRBJ2-6; 8 bases are a match to TRBD1. V gave up 7 bases and J gave up 0 bases; unmatched junction bases: 9. From germline, CDR1 is SGHRS and CDR2 YFSETQ. This CDR3 spans 17 amino acids. The CDR3 spells CASGSGTGLSGANVLTF. The CDR3 DNA sequence: TGCGCCAGCGGGTCCGGGACAGGTCTCTCTGGGGCCAACGTCCTGACTTTC.

The chain is built from TRBV29-1 and TRBJ2-2, with 9 bases lining up with TRBD2. V lost 2 bases to trimming and J lost 6 bases; unmatched junction nucleotides: 4. The CDR3 loop spans 14 amino acids. CDR1 is SQVTM, CDR2 ANQGSEA, per germline. The DNA for the CDR3 is TGCAGCGTTGAACTAGCGGGATCAGCCGGGGAGCTGTTTTTT. This translates into CSVELAGSAGELFF.

The J gene is TRBJ2-3, the V gene TRBV27, with 8 bases matching TRBD2. V gave up 8 bases and J gave up 2 bases; unmatched junction bases: 6. Germline V lookup: CDR1 MNHEY, CDR2 SMNVEV (reference sequence). This CDR3 contains 14 residues. The CDR3 bases are TGTGCCAGCCAACTAGCGGACCCCACAGATACGCAGTATTTT. This gives the protein CASQLADPTDTQYF.

The rearrangement links TRBV19 to TRBJ1-2; 8 bases line up with TRBD1. V trimming: 7 bases; J trimming: 0 bases; junction bases outside the gene matches: 4. CDR3 size: 14 residues. CDR1 and CDR2 (germline): LNHDA, SQIVND (reference sequence). The CDR3 region has the DNA TGTGCCAGTAACGACAGGGGATCTAACTATGGCTACACCTTC. This translates into CASNDRGSNYGYTF.

This clone has just a few counts. This CDR3 reads CASSPLERGGAYEQYF. CDR3 in DNA: TGTGCCAGCTCACCACTTGAGAGGGGGGGAGCCTACGAGCAGTACTTC. The chain recombines TRBV18 with TRBJ2-7; D is perhaps TRBD2 (7 bases). Trimming stripped 1 base from V and 2 bases from J, with 15 bases between. Germline lookup yields CDR1 KGHSH and CDR2 LQKENI. CDR3 size: 16 residues.

The chain links TRBV29-1 to TRBJ2-1; D is perhaps TRBD2 (5 bases). The V gene lost 5 bases and the J gene lost 8 bases, with 13 bases spanning the gap. The germline CDR1 and CDR2 sequences are SQVTM and ANQGSEA. This CDR3 comprises 12 residues. CDR3 nucleotides: TGCAGCGTTTTCGAGACGAGGGATGAGCAGTTCTTC. This gives the protein CSVFETRDEQFF.